This T cell receptor beta chain was obtained from a study of Graves' ophthalmopathy and Graves' hyperthyroidism. Findings and limits, study-wide: Ophthalmopathy progression prediction by the model yielded a sensitivity of about 69% and a specificity of just over 72%.

As the template, RNA transcripts were used to amplify TCR beta CDR3 regions. Second-round multiplex PCR followed a first-round RT-PCR using HTBI primers. TCRdb ran MiXCR on the multiplex PCR reads and lists one entry per CDR3 protein. The profile covers over a million distinct CDR3 sequences, with about two fifths appearing a single time and roughly 11% taken by the ten largest. This clonotype was detected many times. Its antigen is not identified. This CDR3 region has 16 residues. Germline-derived CDR1 and CDR2 are SGHDN and FVKESK. V lost 4 bases to trimming and J lost 0 bases; unmatched junction nucleotides: 5.

The chain couples TRBV14 to TRBJ2-2, with 7 bases aligning to TRBD1. The specimen was peripheral blood or thyroid tissue (not recorded which). The sequence derives from an adult man with Graves' hyperthyroidism. The CDR3 DNA reads TGTGCCAGCAGCCTCAGGACAGGTTCGAACACCGGGGAGCTGTTTTTT. The encoded protein is CASSLRTGSNTGELFF. The full variable domain, rest sourced from reference TRBV14 and TRBJ2-2, is EAGVTQFPSHSVIEKGQTVTLRCDPISGHDNLYWYRRVMGKEIKFLLHFVKESKQDESGMPNNRFLAERTGGTYSTLKVQPAELEDSGVYFCASSLRTGSNTGELFFGEGSRLTVL.